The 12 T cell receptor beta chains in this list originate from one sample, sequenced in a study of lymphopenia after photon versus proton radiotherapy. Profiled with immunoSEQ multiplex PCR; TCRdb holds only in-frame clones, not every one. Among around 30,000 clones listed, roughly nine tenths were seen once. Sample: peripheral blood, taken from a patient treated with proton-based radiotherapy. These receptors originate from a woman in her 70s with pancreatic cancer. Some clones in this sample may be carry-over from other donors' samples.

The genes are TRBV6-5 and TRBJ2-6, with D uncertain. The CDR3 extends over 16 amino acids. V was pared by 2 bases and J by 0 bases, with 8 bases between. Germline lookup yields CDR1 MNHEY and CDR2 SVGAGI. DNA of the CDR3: TGTGCCAGCAGTTACAGGCCCCCCTCTGGGGCCAACGTCCTGACTTTC. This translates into CASSYRPPSGANVLTF.

The CDR3 loop reads CASSEGMSTNYGYTF. CDR3 DNA: TGTGCCAGCAGTGAAGGGATGAGCACTAACTATGGCTACACCTTC. This sequence joins TRBV6-1 and TRBJ1-2; D gene ambiguous. Per germline, CDR1 MNHNS and CDR2 SASEGT. CDR3 length equals 15 residues. V was cut by 1 base and J by 0 bases, with 9 bases left in between.

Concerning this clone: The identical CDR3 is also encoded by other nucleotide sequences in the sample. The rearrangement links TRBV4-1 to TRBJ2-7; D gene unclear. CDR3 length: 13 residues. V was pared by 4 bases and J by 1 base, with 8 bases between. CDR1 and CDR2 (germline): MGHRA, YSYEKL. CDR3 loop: CASSPKGSYEQYF. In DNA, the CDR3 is TGCGCCAGCAGCCCCAAAGGGTCCTACGAGCAGTACTTC.

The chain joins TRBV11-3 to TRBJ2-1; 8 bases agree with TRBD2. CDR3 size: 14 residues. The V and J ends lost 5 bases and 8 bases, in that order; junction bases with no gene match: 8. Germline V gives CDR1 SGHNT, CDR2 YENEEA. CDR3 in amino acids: CASSLLSGSYEQFF. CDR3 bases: TGTGCCAGCAGCCTCCTCAGCGGGAGCTATGAGCAGTTCTTC.

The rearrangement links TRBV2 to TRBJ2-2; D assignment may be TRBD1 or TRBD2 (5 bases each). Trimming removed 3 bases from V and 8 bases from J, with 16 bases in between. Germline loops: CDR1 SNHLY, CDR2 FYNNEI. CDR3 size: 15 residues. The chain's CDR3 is CASSDFYREGGELFF. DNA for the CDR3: TGTGCCAGCAGTGATTTCTACCGCGAGGGGGGGGAGCTGTTTTTT. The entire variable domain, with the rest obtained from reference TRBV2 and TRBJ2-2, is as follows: EPEVTQTPSHQVTQMGQEVILRCVPISNHLYFYWYRQILGQKVEFLVSFYNNEISEKSEIFDDQFSVERPDGSNFTLKIRSTKLEDSAMYFCASSDFYREGGELFFGEGSRLTVL.

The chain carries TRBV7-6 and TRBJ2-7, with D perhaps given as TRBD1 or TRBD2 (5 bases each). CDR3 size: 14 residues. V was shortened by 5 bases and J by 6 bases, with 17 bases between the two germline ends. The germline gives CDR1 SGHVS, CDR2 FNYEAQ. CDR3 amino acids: CASSPRRDGGEQYF. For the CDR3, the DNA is TGTGCCAGCAGCCCCCGCCGGGACGGCGGCGAGCAGTACTTC.

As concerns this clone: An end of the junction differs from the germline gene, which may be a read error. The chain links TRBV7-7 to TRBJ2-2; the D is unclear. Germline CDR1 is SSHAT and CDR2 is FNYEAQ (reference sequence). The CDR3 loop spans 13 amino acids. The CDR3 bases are TGTGCTAGCAGAGGAGACAACACCGGGGAGCTGTTTTTT. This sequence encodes CASRGDNTGELFF.

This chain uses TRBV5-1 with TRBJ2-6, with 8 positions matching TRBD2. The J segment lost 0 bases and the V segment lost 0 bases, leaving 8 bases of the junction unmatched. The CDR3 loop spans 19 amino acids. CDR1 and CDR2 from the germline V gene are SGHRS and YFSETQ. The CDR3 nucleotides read TGCGCCAGCAGCTTGGTTAGCGGGACTCCCCTCTCTGGGGCCAACGTCCTGACTTTC. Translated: CASSLVSGTPLSGANVLTF. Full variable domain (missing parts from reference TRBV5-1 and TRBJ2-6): KAGVTQTPRYLIKTRGQQVTLSCSPISGHRSVSWYQQTPGQGLQFLFEYFSETQRNKGNFPGRFSGRQFSNSRSEMNVSTLELGDSALYLCASSLVSGTPLSGANVLTFGAGSRLTVL.

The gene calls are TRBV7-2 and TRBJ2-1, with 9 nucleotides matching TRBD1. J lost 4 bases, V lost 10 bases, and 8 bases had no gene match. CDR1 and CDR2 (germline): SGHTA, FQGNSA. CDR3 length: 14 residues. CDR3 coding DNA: TGTGCCACGACTCCGGGACAGGGTTACAATGAGCAGTTCTTC. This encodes CATTPGQGYNEQFF.

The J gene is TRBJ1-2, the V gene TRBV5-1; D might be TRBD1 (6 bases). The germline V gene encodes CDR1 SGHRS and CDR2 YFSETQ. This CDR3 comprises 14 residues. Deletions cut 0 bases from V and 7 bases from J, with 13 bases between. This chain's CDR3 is CASSLELQGFGYTF. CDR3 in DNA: TGCGCCAGCAGCTTGGAACTACAGGGTTTTGGCTACACCTTC.

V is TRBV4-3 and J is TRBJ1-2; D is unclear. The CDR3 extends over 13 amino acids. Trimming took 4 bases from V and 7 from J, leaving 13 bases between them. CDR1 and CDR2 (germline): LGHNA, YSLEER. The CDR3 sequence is CASSPRGWGGYTF. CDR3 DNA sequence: TGCGCCAGCAGCCCCCGGGGTTGGGGTGGCTACACCTTC.

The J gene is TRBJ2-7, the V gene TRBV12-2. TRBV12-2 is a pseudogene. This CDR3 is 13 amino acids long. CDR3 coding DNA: TGTGCAAGTCGCTTAGCGCAAAGAAACGAGCAGTACTTC. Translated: CASRLAQRNEQYF.